One and the same sample provided the 19 T cell receptor beta chains below, sequenced in a study of cytomegalovirus exposure and HLA in healthy donors. PCR was performed using 60 Vbeta and 13 Jbeta primers. Only in-frame clones appear in the TCRdb table, and some are missing; sequencing was by immunoSEQ multiplex PCR. The sample contains 250,000 to 350,000 clones, approximately 90% of which appear only once. Sequencing was done on a sample of PBMCs. The receptors shown here come from a man aged 35-49 years in good health and CMV-seropositive.

The chain's CDR3 is CASSTTRAQETQYF. In DNA, the CDR3 is TGTGCCAGCTCTACCACCAGGGCCCAGGAGACCCAGTACTTC. The chain links TRBV18 to TRBJ2-5; perhaps TRBD1 as D (5 bases). Germline V gives CDR1 KGHSH, CDR2 LQKENI. V was clipped by 6 bases and J by 5 bases, with 16 bases between them. This CDR3 spans 14 amino acids.

The chain couples TRBV27 to TRBJ2-7; TRBD1 agrees at 7 bases. Trimming cost V 5 bases and J 3 bases; bases outside gene matches: 10. CDR3 length equals 15 residues. Germline V gene data show CDR1 as MNHEY and CDR2 as SMNVEV (reference sequence). DNA for the CDR3: TGTGCCAGCAGTACGGGGACAGCCGGAAGCTACGAGCAGTACTTC. Amino acid sequence: CASSTGTAGSYEQYF.

On this clone: The junction and the germline gene differ at one end; a read error may be behind it. The rearrangement uses TRBV2 and TRBJ1-1, with 7 bases lining up with TRBD1. CDR1 and CDR2 (germline): SNHLY, FYNNEI. The CDR3 extends over 15 amino acids. This CDR3 reads CASRRQGLLKTEAFF. The DNA for the CDR3 is TGTGCCAGCAGACGACAGGGACTGTTGAAAACTGAAGCTTTCTTT.

This clone showed up just once. V usage is TRBV28 and J usage is TRBJ2-5; D is ambiguous. Near its end, the DNA agrees better with TRBJ2-7, so the J call may be wrong. Germline CDR1 and CDR2: MDHEN and SYDVKM. The CDR3 extends over 12 amino acids. In DNA, the CDR3 is TGTGCCAGCAGTCCCATACCCCCCGAGCAGTACTTC. This codes for CASSPIPPEQYF.

The rearrangement uses TRBV5-5 and TRBJ1-2, with TRBD1 matching over 7 bases. Germline CDR1 is SGHKS and CDR2 is YYEKEE (reference sequence). V was clipped by 0 bases and J by 2 bases; unmatched bases: 1. The CDR3 consists of 14 residues. The CDR3 is CASSLEQGNYGYTF. The CDR3 DNA is TGTGCCAGCAGCTTGGAACAGGGGAACTATGGCTACACCTTC.

This sequence joins TRBV7-3 and TRBJ2-1, with D tentatively TRBD2 (8 bases). The germline gives CDR1 SGHTA, CDR2 FQGTGA. This CDR3 region has 16 residues. Trimming stripped 5 bases from V and 8 bases from J, with 22 bases between. The chain's CDR3 is CASSRQGPAGVDEQFF. CDR3 sequence (DNA): TGTGCCAGCAGCCGACAGGGCCCAGCGGGAGTAGATGAGCAGTTCTTC.

CDR3 bases: TGCGCCAGCAGCTTGGCCAGAAACACCGGGGAGCTGTTTTTT. Residues: CASSLARNTGELFF. The chain is built from TRBV5-1 and TRBJ2-2; unclear D gene. Trimming left V 0 bases short and J 2 bases short, with 5 bases between. CDR3 length: 14 amino acids. CDR1 SGHRS and CDR2 YFSETQ come from the germline V gene.

With regard to this clone: The same CDR3 arises from other DNA sequences in this sample as well. The chain is built from TRBV7-2 and TRBJ2-3; 11 bases are a match to TRBD2. The CDR3 runs to 17 residues. J lost 0 bases, V lost 0 bases, and 2 bases had no gene match. Looked up from germline, CDR1 is SGHTA and CDR2 is FQGNSA. CDR3 coding DNA: TGTGCCAGCAGCTTAGCCGGGACTAGCGGAAGCACAGATACGCAGTATTTT. It yields the protein CASSLAGTSGSTDTQYF. Supplemented by reference TRBV7-2 and TRBJ2-3, the full variable domain reads GAGVSQSPSNKVTEKGKDVELRCDPISGHTALYWYRQSLGQGLEFLIYFQGNSAPDKSGLPSDRFSAERTGGSVSTLTIQRTQQEDSAVYLCASSLAGTSGSTDTQYFGPGTRLTVL.

This chain links TRBV6-1 with TRBJ2-1; 7 bases line up with TRBD2. This CDR3 is built from 16 residues. The V gene's germline CDR1 is MNHNS and CDR2 SASEGT. With V trimmed by 3 bases and J by 6 bases, 11 bases remained unmatched. The CDR3 DNA follows: TGTGCCAGCAGTGATGGGGGAGGGCCCGGGCGCAATGAGCAGTTCTTC. This gives the protein CASSDGGGPGRNEQFF.

This clone was seen only a few times. The chain employs TRBV5-4 and TRBJ1-4, with D perhaps TRBD1 (5 bases). This CDR3 has 16 amino acids. From germline, CDR1 is SGHNT and CDR2 YYREEE (reference sequence). V was trimmed by 3 bases and J by 3 bases, leaving 15 bases between them. The CDR3 sequence: CASSSAHRSANEKLFF. CDR3 in DNA: TGTGCCAGCAGCTCCGCCCACAGGTCCGCTAATGAAAAACTGTTTTTT.

V is TRBV10-3 and J is TRBJ2-4, with 9 bases aligning to TRBD1. V shed 4 bases, J shed 6 bases, and the junction held 19 bases outside the gene matches. The CDR3 runs to 19 residues. The V gene's germline CDR1 is ENHRY and CDR2 SYGVKD. The CDR3 loop is CAISGTGTGLSEPGNIQYF. The CDR3 DNA reads TGTGCCATCAGTGGGACCGGGACAGGGCTCTCTGAGCCGGGAAACATTCAGTACTTC.

The CDR3 nucleotides read TGTGCCAGCAGTTACATACAGGGGCCATCCTACGAGCAGTACTTC. It encodes CASSYIQGPSYEQYF. V gene TRBV6-5 combines with J gene TRBJ2-5; 7 bases are a match to TRBD1. The end of the DNA is better explained by TRBJ2-7, so the J call may be wrong. The length of the CDR3 is 15 residues. The germline gives CDR1 MNHEY, CDR2 SVGAGI.

The chain has TRBV30 and TRBJ1-1; D is perhaps TRBD1 (6 bases). Germline V gene lookup returns CDR1 GTSNPN and CDR2 SVGIG (reference sequence). This CDR3 has 13 amino acids. Trimming left V 1 base short and J 1 base short, with 7 bases between. For the CDR3, the DNA is TGTGCCTGGAGTGGGACAGCGAACACTGAAGCTTTCTTT. Protein product: CAWSGTANTEAFF.

This clone was picked up one time. At one end the junction does not follow the germline gene, possibly because of a read error. CDR3 in DNA: TGTGCCAACAGTGCGCGGACAGGGGGAGAAAACATTCAGTACTTC. It specifies CANSARTGGENIQYF. V usage is TRBV2 and J usage is TRBJ2-4; 10 bases fit TRBD1. The CDR3 has 15 residues. CDR1 is SNHLY, CDR2 FYNNEI, per germline.

This rearrangement joins TRBV15 to TRBJ1-1, with 9 bases lining up with TRBD1. The J segment lost 4 bases and the V segment lost 3 bases, leaving 6 bases of the junction unmatched. Germline CDR1 reads LNHNV; CDR2 reads YYDKDF (reference sequence). The CDR3 sequence is 15 residues long. This CDR3 is CATSRGRDRVTEAFF. CDR3 coding DNA: TGTGCCACCAGCAGGGGACGGGACAGGGTCACTGAAGCTTTCTTT.

The rearrangement uses TRBV6-9 and TRBJ2-1; 12 bases map to TRBD2. With V trimmed by 10 bases and J by 0 bases, 16 bases remained unmatched. The CDR3 sequence is 19 residues long. Germline CDR1 is MNHGY and CDR2 is SVAAGI. CDR3 amino acids: CANPAETSGGGLSYNEQFF. DNA for the CDR3: TGTGCCAATCCGGCCGAGACTAGCGGGGGTGGCCTCTCCTACAATGAGCAGTTCTTC.

The chain recombines TRBV7-9 with TRBJ2-2, with D unresolved. V was pared by 2 bases and J by 0 bases, with 4 bases between. CDR3 length: 14 amino acids. From germline, CDR1 is SEHNR and CDR2 FQNEAQ (reference sequence). CDR3 sequence: CASSLTPNTGELFF. CDR3 DNA: TGTGCCAGCAGCTTAACACCGAACACCGGGGAGCTGTTTTTT.

This clone has just one count. The DNA for the CDR3 is TGTGCCAGCAGCTCATCACTAGCGGGAGGGCCTAGTGAGCAGTTCTTC. Translated: CASSSSLAGGPSEQFF. The chain uses TRBV11-2 and TRBJ2-1, with TRBD2 matching over 13 bases. Germline loops: CDR1 SGHAT, CDR2 FQNNGV. The ends lost 4 bases at V and 9 bases at J; junction bases unmatched: 9. The CDR3 consists of 16 residues.

The V call is TRBV7-8, the J call TRBJ2-7; a possible D gene is TRBD2 (6 bases). With 0 bases removed from V and 5 bases from J, the gap between germline ends came to 8 bases. The germline V gene encodes CDR1 SGHVS and CDR2 FQNEAQ. The CDR3 runs 13 residues. The CDR3: CASSLARGNEQYF. The CDR3 DNA is TGTGCCAGCAGCTTAGCGCGCGGGAACGAGCAGTACTTC.